Below are 18 T cell receptor beta chains sequenced from a single sample in a study of blood T cell repertoires in COVID-19. Produced via immunoSEQ multiplex PCR; TCRdb's table is partial and in-frame only. The table lists around 200,000 clones, 70% to 90% of them singletons. The sequenced material came from peripheral blood. Every receptor here comes from a young man with acute or convalescent COVID-19.

The chain carries TRBV7-3 and TRBJ1-5, with D unclear. Trimming took off 7 bases at V and 8 bases at J, with 6 bases between the two ends. The CDR3 is made up of 10 amino acids. CDR1 SGHTA and CDR2 FQGTGA come from the germline V gene. In DNA form, the CDR3 reads TGTGCCAGCATCGGAGAGCCCCAGCATTTT. Translation: CASIGEPQHF.

This chain uses TRBV5-6 with TRBJ2-7; TRBD1 is a possible D gene (6 bases). Germline loops: CDR1 SGHDT, CDR2 YYEEEE. V lost 2 bases and J lost 2, with 14 bases in between. The CDR3 consists of 15 residues. This CDR3 is CASSLPGDLAYEQYF. CDR3 nucleotide sequence: TGTGCCAGCAGCTTACCAGGGGACCTTGCCTACGAGCAGTACTTC. Full variable domain (remainder filled in from reference TRBV5-6 and TRBJ2-7): DAGVTQSPTHLIKTRGQQVTLRCSPKSGHDTVSWYQQALGQGPQFIFQYYEEEERQRGNFPDRFSGHQFPNYSSELNVNALLLGDSALYLCASSLPGDLAYEQYFGPGTRLTVT.

J is TRBJ2-7 and V is TRBV28; D may be TRBD1 (7 bases). CDR3 length: 12 residues. Trimming pared 7 bases from V and 7 bases from J, leaving 14 bases between. CDR1 and CDR2 (germline): MDHEN, SYDVKM. The DNA of the CDR3 is TGTGCCAGCACGCAGGGGGGCTGGGAGCAGTACTTC. Its translation is CASTQGGWEQYF.

This clone was observed a single time. The chain uses TRBV7-3 and TRBJ2-2, with a weak D call TRBD1 (6 bases). This CDR3 contains 14 residues. The V end lost 4 bases, the J end lost 4 bases, and 10 bases lay between the germline ends. Germline CDR1 SGHTA, CDR2 FQGTGA. CDR3 bases: TGTGCCAGCAGCTCAGCGACAGGCACCGGGGAGCTGTTTTTT. This gives the protein CASSSATGTGELFF.

This sequence joins TRBV9 and TRBJ2-7; possibly TRBD2 for D (6 bases). The CDR3 length is 13 residues. Germline CDR1 reads SGDLS; CDR2 reads YYNGEE. V was pared by 2 bases and J by 1 base, with 7 bases between. CDR3 bases: TGTGCCAGCAGCGTGGGGGGTTCCTACGAGCAGTACTTC. It encodes CASSVGGSYEQYF.

The chain combines TRBV3-1 (or the pseudogene TRBV3-2) with TRBJ2-1, with a tentative D call TRBD2 (5 bases). This CDR3 spans 16 amino acids. Trimming pared 0 bases from V and 12 bases from J, leaving 21 bases between. The germline gives CDR1 LGHDT, CDR2 YNNKEL (reference sequence). For the CDR3, the DNA is TGTGCCAGCAGCCAAGATCGGGGAAGACCCAACGTGAGGCAGTTCTTC. Translated, it gives CASSQDRGRPNVRQFF.

The gene calls are TRBV5-1 and TRBJ1-2; 7 bases fit TRBD1. The length of the CDR3 is 12 residues. Germline CDR1 is SGHRS and CDR2 is YFSETQ. J lost 7 bases, V lost 1 base, and 1 base had no gene match. The CDR3: CASSLPGGGYTF. CDR3 nucleotide sequence: TGCGCCAGCAGCTTGCCAGGGGGTGGCTACACCTTC.

CDR3 nucleotides: TGTGCCAGCAGGCGGGAAGGTGGGTACTACTACAATGAGCAGTTCTTC. This gives the protein CASRREGGYYYNEQFF. The V call is TRBV27, the J call TRBJ2-1, with a weak D call TRBD2 (6 bases). The CDR3 has 16 residues. Germline V gives CDR1 MNHEY, CDR2 SMNVEV (reference sequence). Trimming shortened V by 6 bases and J by 3 bases, and 18 bases separated the two germline ends.

The rearrangement uses TRBV29-1 and TRBJ2-2; TRBD1 might be the D (5 bases). CDR1 and CDR2 from the germline V gene are SQVTM and ANQGSEA. CDR3 length: 12 amino acids. The germline V and J ends were trimmed by 3 bases and 6 bases, with 8 bases remaining between them. The CDR3 loop is CSVDLGPGELFF. The CDR3 region has the DNA TGCAGCGTTGATTTGGGGCCCGGGGAGCTGTTTTTT.

This chain connects TRBV2 to TRBJ2-7; 9 bases line up with TRBD2. The trim removed 6 bases at V and 6 bases at J, leaving 9 bases unmatched. The CDR3 consists of 14 residues. From germline, CDR1 is SNHLY and CDR2 FYNNEI. CDR3 in amino acids: CASRKERGAGEQYF. CDR3 DNA sequence: TGTGCCAGCAGGAAGGAGCGGGGGGCGGGCGAGCAGTACTTC.

The gene calls are TRBV24-1 and TRBJ1-2, with D unclear. From germline, CDR1 is KGHDR and CDR2 SFDVKD. The CDR3 is made up of 14 amino acids. V lost 2 bases, J lost 0 bases, and 6 bases lay in between. The CDR3 nucleotides are TGTGCCACCAGTGATTCAGACTCTAACTATGGCTACACCTTC. This translates into CATSDSDSNYGYTF.

This rearrangement joins TRBV9 to TRBJ1-6, with a weak D call TRBD1 (6 bases). The CDR3 covers 16 residues. V lost 2 bases and J 3 bases, leaving 12 bases between the germline ends. Germline V lookup: CDR1 SGDLS, CDR2 YYNGEE. CDR3 region: CASSVSGGIYNSPLHF. CDR3 sequence (DNA): TGTGCCAGCAGCGTTAGCGGGGGCATCTATAATTCACCCCTCCACTTT.

The chain has TRBV29-1 and TRBJ1-1; D uncertain. The ends were cut back, 4 bases at V and 1 base at J, with 7 bases in the middle. The CDR3 has 12 residues. Germline lookup yields CDR1 SQVTM and CDR2 ANQGSEA. Here the CDR3 reads CSVVAGNTEAFF. The CDR3 DNA reads TGCAGCGTTGTCGCAGGGAACACTGAAGCTTTCTTT.

V and J are TRBV11-2 and TRBJ1-2; D not certain. V was pared by 5 bases and J by 8 bases, with 15 bases between. In germline, CDR1 is SGHAT, CDR2 FQNNGV. The CDR3 spans 13 residues. CDR3 in DNA: TGTGCCAGCAGCCGGGAGGGCCTCGGGGGCTACACCTTC. As protein: CASSREGLGGYTF.

This sequence joins TRBV5-1 and TRBJ1-2; D ambiguous. The V end lost 5 bases, the J end lost 8 bases, and 13 bases lay between the germline ends. The CDR3 sequence is 12 residues long. From germline, CDR1 is SGHRS and CDR2 YFSETQ. The CDR3 here is CASRHGELGYTF. For the CDR3, the DNA is TGCGCCAGCAGGCACGGGGAGTTGGGCTACACCTTC.

The rearrangement links TRBV3-1 (or the pseudogene TRBV3-2) to TRBJ1-1, with 10 bases identical to TRBD1. Trimming removed 1 base from V and 5 bases from J; junction bases left unmatched: 4. Germline V lookup: CDR1 LGHDT, CDR2 YNNKEL (reference sequence). The CDR3 runs 15 residues. DNA for the CDR3: TGTGCCAGCAGCCAAGGGACAGGGGGGCGGACTGAAGCTTTCTTT. Protein sequence: CASSQGTGGRTEAFF.

The chain is built from TRBV28 and TRBJ1-1; D uncertain. The CDR3 runs to 14 residues. Trimming shortened V by 3 bases and J by 4 bases, and 12 bases separated the two germline ends. Germline V gene data show CDR1 as MDHEN and CDR2 as SYDVKM. CDR3 bases: TGTGCCAGCAGTTTGGGGAGTCGCGGCACTGAAGCTTTCTTT. This codes for CASSLGSRGTEAFF.

The rearrangement uses TRBV18 and TRBJ2-1, with D perhaps matching TRBD2 (5 bases). V lost 5 bases and J 6 bases, leaving 20 bases between the germline ends. This CDR3 region has 16 residues. Germline V gene lookup returns CDR1 KGHSH and CDR2 LQKENI. CDR3 nucleotide sequence: TGTGCCAGCTCAGGGCCCTTCGGCGCGGGTGGCAATGAGCAGTTCTTC. This translates into CASSGPFGAGGNEQFF.